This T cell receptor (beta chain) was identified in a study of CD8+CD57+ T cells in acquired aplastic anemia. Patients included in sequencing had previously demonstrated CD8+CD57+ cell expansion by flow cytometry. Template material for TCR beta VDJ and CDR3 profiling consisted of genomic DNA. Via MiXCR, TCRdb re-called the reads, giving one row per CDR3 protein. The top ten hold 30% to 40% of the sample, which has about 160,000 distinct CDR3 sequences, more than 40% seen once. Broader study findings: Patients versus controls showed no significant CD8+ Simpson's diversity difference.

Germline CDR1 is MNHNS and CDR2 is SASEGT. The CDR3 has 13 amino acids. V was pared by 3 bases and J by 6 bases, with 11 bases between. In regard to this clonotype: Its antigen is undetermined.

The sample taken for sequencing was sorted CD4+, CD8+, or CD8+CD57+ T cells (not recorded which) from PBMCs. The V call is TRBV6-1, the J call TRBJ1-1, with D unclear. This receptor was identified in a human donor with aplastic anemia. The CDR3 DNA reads TGTGCCAGCAGTGAGTGGCCCTCAGCTGAAGCTTTCTTT. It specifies CASSEWPSAEAFF.